What follows are 7 T cell receptor delta chains derived from one specimen sequenced in a study of gamma delta lymphoproliferative disorders and STAT genes. Genomic DNA from isolated PBMCs served as the sequencing template. TCRdb fed the multiplex PCR reads to CATT. The sample shows over a thousand delta-chain clones, roughly 0.9% of them seen only once. The source material was blood. These receptors originate from a human donor in good health.

Of note for this clone: TCRdb records a much larger clone's protein for this DNA, with a difference at residue 7 that likely arises from a read error; the protein given is the translation of the DNA. V is TRDV2 and J is TRDJ1, with 8 bases aligning to TRDD3. The V and J ends lost 0 bases and 0 bases, in that order; junction bases with no gene match: 11. The CDR3 sequence is 18 residues long. From germline, CDR1 is GEAIGNYY and CDR2 EKD. This CDR3 is CACDTVVLLGANTDKLIF. The CDR3 DNA follows: TGTGCCTGTGACACCGTGGTGTTACTGGGGGCTAACACCGATAAACTCATCTTT.

This clone has just a few counts. Given a far larger clone just one base away, this is likely a sequencing read error. Other nucleotide sequences from this sample produce the same CDR3. The V gene is TRDV2, the J gene TRDJ1; D is unclear. CDR3 length: 15 residues. Germline lookup yields CDR1 GEAIGNYY and CDR2 EKD. The CDR3 nucleotides read TGTGCCTGTGACCGAGTTGGACCGTACACCGATAAACTAATCTTT. Residues: CACDRVGPYTDKLIF.

On this clone itself: The protein held in TCRdb is that of a much larger clone and does not match this DNA's translation at residue 14, likely because of a read error; the protein shown is translated from the DNA. V gene TRDV1 combines with J gene TRDJ1; D is unresolved. CDR3 length: 24 residues. Looked up from germline, CDR1 is TSWWSYY and CDR2 is QGS. The V end was cut by 2 bases, the J end by 0 bases, with 37 bases between. CDR3 residues: CALGEYLVANFITVGPKYTDKLIF. CDR3 nucleotides: TGTGCTCTTGGGGAATATTTGGTCGCCAATTTCATAACTGTGGGCCCGAAGTACACCGATAAACTCATCTTT.

This clone was seen only a few times. A far larger clone is off by one base, so a read error is likely. This rearrangement joins TRDV1 to TRDJ3; tentative D call: TRDD3 (5 bases). The germline V gene has CDR1 TSWWSYY and CDR2 QGS. V dropped 6 bases and J dropped 0 bases, with 42 bases sitting between them. The length of the CDR3 is 27 residues. CDR3 nucleotides: TGTGCTCTTGGCCCCGGGCCCCACTGCGTTTTTTCGAGGGGGTTTCAAATGACCTCCTGGGACACCCGACAGATGTTTTTC. Encoded protein: CALGPGPHCVFSRGFQMTSWDTRQMFF.

Concerning this clone: TCRdb's listed protein matches a much larger clone and diverges from this DNA's translation at residue 6, likely through a read error; the protein shown comes from the DNA. The chain joins TRDV2 to TRDJ1; D may be TRDD3 (5 bases). This CDR3 is 17 amino acids long. V dropped 0 bases and J dropped 0 bases, with 16 bases sitting between them. In germline, CDR1 is GEAIGNYY, CDR2 EKD. The CDR3 region is CACDTAAGWDDTDKLIF. The DNA of the CDR3 is TGTGCCTGTGACACCGCTGCTGGGTGGGACGACACCGATAAACTCATCTTT.

A note on this clone: The protein in TCRdb stems from a much larger clone and differs at residue 17 from this DNA's translation, likely a read error; here the protein is translated from the DNA. This chain uses TRDV2 with TRDJ1; weak D call: TRDD2 (5 bases). CDR1 GEAIGNYY and CDR2 EKD come from the germline V gene. This CDR3 is built from 20 residues. Here the CDR3 DNA reads TGTGCCTGTGACACTATGAGCTCCTATGGAGCCAACTATTACACCGATAGACTCATCTTT. It encodes CACDTMSSYGANYYTDRLIF.

In this sample, this clone turned up many times. The protein that TCRdb holds for this DNA derives from a much larger clone and differs from the translated DNA at residue 14, which likely indicates a read error; the protein shown here is translated from the DNA. The J gene is TRDJ1, the V gene TRDV1, with D unresolved. V gave up 5 bases and J gave up 4 bases, with 29 bases separating them. Germline values: CDR1 TSWWSYY, CDR2 QGS. The length of the CDR3 is 19 residues. The CDR3 bases are TGTGCTCTTGGGCCTTACCTGTACGTTTTGGTTCCGTACATCGATAAACTCATCTTT. Its protein product is CALGPYLYVLVPYIDKLIF.